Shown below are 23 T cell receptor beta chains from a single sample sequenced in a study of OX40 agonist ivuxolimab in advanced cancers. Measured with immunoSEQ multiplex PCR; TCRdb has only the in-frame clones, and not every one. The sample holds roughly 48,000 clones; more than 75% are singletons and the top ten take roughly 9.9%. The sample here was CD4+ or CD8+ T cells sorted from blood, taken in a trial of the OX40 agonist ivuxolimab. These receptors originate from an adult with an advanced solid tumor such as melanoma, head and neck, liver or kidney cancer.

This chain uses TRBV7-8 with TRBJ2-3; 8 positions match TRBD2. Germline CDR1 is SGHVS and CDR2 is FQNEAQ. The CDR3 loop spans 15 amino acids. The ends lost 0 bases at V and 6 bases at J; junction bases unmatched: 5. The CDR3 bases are TGTGCCAGCAGCTTAGCCCTCGGGACTAGTGATACGCAGTATTTT. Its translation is CASSLALGTSDTQYF.

CDR3 nucleotide sequence: TGTGCCAGCGCTCGCGTCCGGGAGGGCTACACCTTC. Residues: CASARVREGYTF. The rearrangement links TRBV2 to TRBJ1-2; D uncertain. Trimming removed 8 bases at V and 8 bases at J, with 15 bases between. CDR3 size: 12 residues. Looked up from germline, CDR1 is SNHLY and CDR2 is FYNNEI.

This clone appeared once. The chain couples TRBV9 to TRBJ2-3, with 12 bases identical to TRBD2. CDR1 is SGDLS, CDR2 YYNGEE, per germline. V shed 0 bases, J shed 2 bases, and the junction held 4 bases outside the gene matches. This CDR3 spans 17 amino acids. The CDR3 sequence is CASSVGSSGRATDTQYF. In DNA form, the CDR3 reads TGTGCCAGCAGCGTAGGGTCTAGCGGGAGGGCCACAGATACGCAGTATTTT.

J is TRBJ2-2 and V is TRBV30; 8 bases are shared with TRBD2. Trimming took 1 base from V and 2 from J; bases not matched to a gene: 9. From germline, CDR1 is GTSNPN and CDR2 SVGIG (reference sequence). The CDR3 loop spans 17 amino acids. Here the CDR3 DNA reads TGTGCCTGGAGTGCGTGGGGTAGCGGGGCTAACACCGGGGAGCTGTTTTTT. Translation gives CAWSAWGSGANTGELFF.

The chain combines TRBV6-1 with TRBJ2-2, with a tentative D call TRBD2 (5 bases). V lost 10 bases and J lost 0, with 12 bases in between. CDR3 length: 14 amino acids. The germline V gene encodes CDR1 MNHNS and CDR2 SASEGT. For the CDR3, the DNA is TGTGCCACGGGTAGCGAATCGAACACCGGGGAGCTGTTTTTT. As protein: CATGSESNTGELFF.

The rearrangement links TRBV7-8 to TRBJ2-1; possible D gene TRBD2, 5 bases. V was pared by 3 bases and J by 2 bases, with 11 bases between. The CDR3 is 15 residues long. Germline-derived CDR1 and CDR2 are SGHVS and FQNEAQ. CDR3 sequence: CASSFREDAYNEQFF. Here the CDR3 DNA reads TGTGCCAGCAGCTTCCGGGAAGATGCCTACAATGAGCAGTTCTTC.

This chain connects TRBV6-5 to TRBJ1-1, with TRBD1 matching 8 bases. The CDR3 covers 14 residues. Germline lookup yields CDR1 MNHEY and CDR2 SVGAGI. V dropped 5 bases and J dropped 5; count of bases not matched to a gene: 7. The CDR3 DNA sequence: TGTGCCAGCAGTCTTACACAGGGGGGAACTGAAGCTTTCTTT. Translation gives CASSLTQGGTEAFF.

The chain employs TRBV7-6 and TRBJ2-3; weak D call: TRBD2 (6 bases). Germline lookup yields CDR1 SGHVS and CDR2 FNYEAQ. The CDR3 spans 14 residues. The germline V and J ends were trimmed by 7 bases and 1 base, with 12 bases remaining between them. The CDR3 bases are TGTGCCAGCACCTTGGGGGGTGGCACAGATACGCAGTATTTT. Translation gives CASTLGGGTDTQYF.

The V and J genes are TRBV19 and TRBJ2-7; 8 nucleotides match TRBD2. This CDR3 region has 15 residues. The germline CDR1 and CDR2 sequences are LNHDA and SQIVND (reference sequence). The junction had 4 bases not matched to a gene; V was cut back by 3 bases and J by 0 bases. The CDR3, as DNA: TGTGCCAGTAGTATTACTAGCGGAAGCTCCTACGAGCAGTACTTC. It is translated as CASSITSGSSYEQYF.

In nucleotides, the CDR3 is TGCGCCAGCAGCTTGGCCCCTACCGAAATTCGCTATGGCTACACCTTC. This codes for CASSLAPTEIRYGYTF. This chain links TRBV5-1 with TRBJ1-2; no clear D gene. CDR3 length equals 16 residues. V lost 0 bases to trimming and J lost 4 bases, with 16 bases between them. Germline assignment: CDR1 SGHRS and CDR2 YFSETQ.

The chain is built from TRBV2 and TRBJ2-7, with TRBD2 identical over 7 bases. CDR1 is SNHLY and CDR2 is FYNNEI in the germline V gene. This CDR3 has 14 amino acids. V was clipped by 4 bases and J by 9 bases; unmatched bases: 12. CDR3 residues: CASSAGLAELGQYF. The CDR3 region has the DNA TGTGCCAGCAGTGCGGGTCTAGCGGAGTTGGGGCAGTACTTC.

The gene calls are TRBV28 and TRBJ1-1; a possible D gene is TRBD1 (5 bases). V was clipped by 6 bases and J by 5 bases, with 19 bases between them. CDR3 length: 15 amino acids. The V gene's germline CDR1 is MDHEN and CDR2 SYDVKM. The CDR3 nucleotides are TGTGCCAGCAGATTCCCAGGGTTTTCGGTGACTGAAGCTTTCTTT. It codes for CASRFPGFSVTEAFF.

CDR3 loop: CASSLRGWGHPVTEAFF. CDR3 bases: TGCGCCAGCAGCTTGAGAGGTTGGGGACACCCGGTGACTGAAGCTTTCTTT. The chain carries TRBV5-1 and TRBJ1-1, with D possibly being TRBD1 (6 bases). The CDR3 is made up of 17 amino acids. V dropped 1 base and J dropped 5 bases, with 21 bases sitting between them. Germline lookup yields CDR1 SGHRS and CDR2 YFSETQ. Full variable domain (rest looked up from reference TRBV5-1 and TRBJ1-1): KAGVTQTPRYLIKTRGQQVTLSCSPISGHRSVSWYQQTPGQGLQFLFEYFSETQRNKGNFPGRFSGRQFSNSRSEMNVSTLELGDSALYLCASSLRGWGHPVTEAFFGQGTRLTVV.

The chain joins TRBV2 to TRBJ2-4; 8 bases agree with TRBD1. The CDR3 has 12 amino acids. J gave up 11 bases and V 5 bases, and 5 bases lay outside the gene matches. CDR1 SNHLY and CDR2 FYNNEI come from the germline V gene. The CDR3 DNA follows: TGTGCCAGCAGTTACGACAGGGGCCTTCAGTACTTC. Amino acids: CASSYDRGLQYF.

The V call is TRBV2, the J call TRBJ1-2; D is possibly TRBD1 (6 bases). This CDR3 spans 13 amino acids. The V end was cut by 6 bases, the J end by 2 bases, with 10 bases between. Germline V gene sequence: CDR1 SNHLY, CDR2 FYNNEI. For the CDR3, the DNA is TGTGCCAGCAGCCTCGGACAGAACTATGGCTACACCTTC. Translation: CASSLGQNYGYTF. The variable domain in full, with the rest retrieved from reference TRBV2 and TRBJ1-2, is EPEVTQTPSHQVTQMGQEVILRCVPISNHLYFYWYRQILGQKVEFLVSFYNNEISEKSEIFDDQFSVERPDGSNFTLKIRSTKLEDSAMYFCASSLGQNYGYTFGSGTRLTVV.

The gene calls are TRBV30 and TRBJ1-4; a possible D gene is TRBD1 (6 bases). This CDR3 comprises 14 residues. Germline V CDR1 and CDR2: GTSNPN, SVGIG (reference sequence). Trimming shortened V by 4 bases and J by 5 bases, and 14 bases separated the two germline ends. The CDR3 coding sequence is TGTGCCTGGAACCGGGGGACACCAAATGAAAAACTGTTTTTT. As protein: CAWNRGTPNEKLFF. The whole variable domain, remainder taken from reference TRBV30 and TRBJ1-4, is SQTIHQWPATLVQPVGSPLSLECTVEGTSNPNLYWYRQAAGRGLQLLFYSVGIGQISSEVPQNLSASRPQDRQFILSSKKLLLSDSGFYLCAWNRGTPNEKLFFGSGTQLSVL.

This CDR3 reads CAWSAYQGNTEAFF. DNA of the CDR3: TGTGCCTGGAGCGCTTACCAGGGAAACACTGAAGCTTTCTTT. J is TRBJ1-1 and V is TRBV30, with TRBD1 as a possible D gene (5 bases). V was pared by 3 bases and J by 2 bases, with 13 bases between. Germline V gene sequence: CDR1 GTSNPN, CDR2 SVGIG (reference sequence). The CDR3 length is 14 residues. Variable domain in full (rest from reference TRBV30 and TRBJ1-1): SQTIHQWPATLVQPVGSPLSLECTVEGTSNPNLYWYRQAAGRGLQLLFYSVGIGQISSEVPQNLSASRPQDRQFILSSKKLLLSDSGFYLCAWSAYQGNTEAFFGQGTRLTVV.

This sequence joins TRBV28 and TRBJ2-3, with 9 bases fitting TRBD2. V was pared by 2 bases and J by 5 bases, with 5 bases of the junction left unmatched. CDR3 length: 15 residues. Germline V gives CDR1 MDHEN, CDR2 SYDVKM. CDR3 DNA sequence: TGTGCCAGCAGTTTAGGCGGGAGGGCCGGAGATACGCAGTATTTT. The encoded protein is CASSLGGRAGDTQYF.

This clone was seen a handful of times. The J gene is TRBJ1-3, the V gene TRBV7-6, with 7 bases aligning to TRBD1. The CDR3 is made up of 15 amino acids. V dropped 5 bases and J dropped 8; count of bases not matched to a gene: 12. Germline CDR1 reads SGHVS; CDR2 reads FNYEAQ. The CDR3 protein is CASSRDRAASDTIYF. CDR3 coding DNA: TGTGCCAGCAGCCGAGACAGGGCGGCTAGTGACACCATATATTTT.

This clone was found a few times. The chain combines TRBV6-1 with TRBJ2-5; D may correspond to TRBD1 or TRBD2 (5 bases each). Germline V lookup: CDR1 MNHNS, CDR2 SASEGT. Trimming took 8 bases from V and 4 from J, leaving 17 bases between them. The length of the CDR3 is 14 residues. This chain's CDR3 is CASGNSGSRETQYF. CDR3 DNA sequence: TGTGCCAGCGGAAACTCAGGGAGTAGAGAGACCCAGTACTTC.

This CDR3 is CASSYEGYNQPQHF. CDR3 coding DNA: TGTGCCAGCAGTTACGAGGGTTACAATCAGCCCCAGCATTTT. V is TRBV6-6 and J is TRBJ1-5; D uncertain. Between the trimmed V and J ends, which lost 2 bases and 3 bases, there was a span of 8 bases. Looked up from germline, CDR1 is MNHNY and CDR2 is SVGAGI (reference sequence). The CDR3 spans 14 residues.

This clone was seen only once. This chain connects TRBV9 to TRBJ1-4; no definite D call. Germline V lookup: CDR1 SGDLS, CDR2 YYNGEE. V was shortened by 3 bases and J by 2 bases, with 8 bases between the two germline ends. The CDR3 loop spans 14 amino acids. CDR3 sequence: CASSATPTNEKLFF. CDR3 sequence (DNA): TGTGCCAGCAGCGCGACACCGACTAATGAAAAACTGTTTTTT.

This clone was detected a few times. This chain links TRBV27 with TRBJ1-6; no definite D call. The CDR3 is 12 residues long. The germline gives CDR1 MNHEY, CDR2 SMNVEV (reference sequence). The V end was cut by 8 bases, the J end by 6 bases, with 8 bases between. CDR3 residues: CASGRPNSPLHF. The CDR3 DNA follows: TGTGCCAGCGGCCGTCCTAATTCACCCCTCCACTTT.